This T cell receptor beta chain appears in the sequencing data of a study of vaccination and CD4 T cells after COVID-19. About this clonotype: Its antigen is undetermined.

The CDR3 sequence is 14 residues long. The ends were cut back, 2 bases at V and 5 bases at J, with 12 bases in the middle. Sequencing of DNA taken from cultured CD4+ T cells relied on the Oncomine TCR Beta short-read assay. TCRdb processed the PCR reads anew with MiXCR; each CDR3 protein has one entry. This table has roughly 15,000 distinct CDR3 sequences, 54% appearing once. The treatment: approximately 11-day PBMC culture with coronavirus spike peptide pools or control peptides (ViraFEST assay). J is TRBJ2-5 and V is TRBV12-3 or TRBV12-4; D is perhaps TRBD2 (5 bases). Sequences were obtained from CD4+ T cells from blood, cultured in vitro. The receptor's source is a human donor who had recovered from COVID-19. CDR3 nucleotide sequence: TGTGCCAGCAGTTTACCGGGGTCTTGGGAGACCCAGTACTTC. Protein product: CASSLPGSWETQYF.